Each of the 28 T cell receptor beta chains below was sequenced from the same sample in a study of T cells in Graves' hyperthyroidism and ophthalmopathy. It was RNA transcripts that yielded the amplified TCR beta CDR3 regions. The HTBI primer set drove a first-round RT-PCR of the TCR CDR3. TCRdb redid the calling of the multiplex PCR reads with MiXCR, one entry per CDR3 protein. The sample includes about 560,000 distinct CDR3 sequences, 16% of them seen just once. The sequenced sample consisted of blood. The receptors were sampled from a woman aged 18-29 years with Graves' hyperthyroidism.

The chain has TRBV10-2 and TRBJ1-5; a weak D match, TRBD1 (5 bases). Germline lookup yields CDR1 WSHSY and CDR2 SAAADI. Trimming stripped 10 bases from V and 3 bases from J, with 19 bases between. The CDR3 extends over 15 amino acids. CDR3 nucleotide sequence: TGCGCCACGTCAATGGGACCGGCTTACAATCAGCCCCAGCATTTT. Translation: CATSMGPAYNQPQHF.

CDR3 sequence (DNA): TGCAGTGCTAGAGGTCCGGGGGCAAAATACGAGCAGTACTTC. The encoded protein is CSARGPGAKYEQYF. This chain connects TRBV20-1 to TRBJ2-7, with D perhaps given as TRBD1 or TRBD2 (6 bases each). The CDR3 length is 14 residues. The germline V gene encodes CDR1 DFQATT and CDR2 SNEGSKA (reference sequence). Trimming left V 1 base short and J 4 bases short, with 14 bases between.

Note on this clonotype: It may be a read error: a sequence one base away is much more abundant. V gene TRBV28 combines with J gene TRBJ1-1, with D possibly being TRBD1 (5 bases). The V and J ends lost 3 bases and 11 bases respectively, with 13 bases between them. CDR1 is MDHEN and CDR2 is SYDVKM in the germline V gene. CDR3 size: 12 residues. The CDR3 DNA is TGTGCCAGCAGTTTGGGGACGTTCGAGGCTTTCTTT. The encoded protein is CASSLGTFEAFF.

This clonotype was observed many times. The rearrangement joins TRBV24-1 to TRBJ2-5; tentatively, D is TRBD2 (6 bases). The CDR3 length is 16 residues. With 6 bases removed from V and 3 bases from J, the gap between germline ends came to 19 bases. Germline-derived CDR1 and CDR2 are KGHDR and SFDVKD. CDR3 in DNA: TGTGCCACCAGTCTTTGGTTGTGCGGAGGGGAAGAGACCCAGTACTTC. Protein sequence: CATSLWLCGGEETQYF.

The chain has TRBV11-2 and TRBJ1-1; 8 nucleotides line up with TRBD1. After removal of 3 bases from V and 0 bases from J, the junction contained 9 bases not matched to a gene. Germline V CDR1 and CDR2: SGHAT, FQNNGV. CDR3 size: 17 residues. For the CDR3, the DNA is TGTGCCAGCAGCTTCCTGGGACAGGCCCTCCTGAACACTGAAGCTTTCTTT. This translates into CASSFLGQALLNTEAFF.

This clonotype has a count of ten or more. V gene TRBV29-1 combines with J gene TRBJ1-5, with D possibly TRBD1 on 5 matching bases. Per the germline V gene, CDR1 is SQVTM and CDR2 is ANQGSEA. CDR3 length: 13 residues. Trimming removed 6 bases at V and 0 bases at J, with 9 bases between. The CDR3 is CSVDGGSNQPQHF. CDR3 coding DNA: TGCAGCGTCGACGGGGGTAGCAATCAGCCCCAGCATTTT.

This clonotype was counted ten times or more. V and J are TRBV3-1 and TRBJ1-5, with a weak D call TRBD1 (5 bases). The CDR3 extends over 14 amino acids. The V end was cut by 6 bases, the J end by 3 bases, with 12 bases between. CDR1 is LGHDT, CDR2 YNNKEL, per germline (reference sequence). DNA for the CDR3: TGTGCCAGCAGTCTCCAGGGTTTCAATCAGCCCCAGCATTTT. It yields the protein CASSLQGFNQPQHF.

This clonotype occurred a few times. The gene calls are TRBV12-3 or TRBV12-4 and TRBJ1-2; D ambiguous. The CDR3 is 16 residues long. Trimming took off 1 base at V and 5 bases at J, with 17 bases between the two ends. CDR3 sequence (DNA): TGTGCCAGCAGTTTAGTTAGCAGGCAGATTGGGTATGGCTACACCTTC. It translates to CASSLVSRQIGYGYTF.

This clonotype was recorded many times. The rearrangement uses TRBV6-1 and TRBJ2-3, with D possibly TRBD2 on 5 matching bases. This CDR3 spans 12 amino acids. V was trimmed by 6 bases and J by 6 bases, leaving 10 bases between them. Germline V lookup: CDR1 MNHNS, CDR2 SASEGT. Written as DNA, the CDR3 is TGTGCCAGCAGCGAATCGGGGGATACGCAGTATTTT. This translates into CASSESGDTQYF.

V is TRBV27 and J is TRBJ1-2; D gene uncertain. This CDR3 comprises 15 residues. Trimming shortened V by 2 bases and J by 0 bases, and 10 bases separated the two germline ends. Germline V lookup: CDR1 MNHEY, CDR2 SMNVEV (reference sequence). The CDR3, as DNA: TGTGCCAGCAGTTTAAAAGGTCTACCTAACTATGGCTACACCTTC. The encoded protein is CASSLKGLPNYGYTF.

This chain uses TRBV5-4 with TRBJ2-1; D may be TRBD1 (5 bases). Looked up from germline, CDR1 is SGHNT and CDR2 is YYREEE (reference sequence). V gave up 4 bases and J gave up 5 bases, with 13 bases separating them. This CDR3 has 14 residues. The CDR3 sequence: CASSPGSRDNEQFF. As DNA, the CDR3 is TGTGCCAGCAGCCCTGGAAGCAGGGACAATGAGCAGTTCTTC.

In this sample, this clonotype turned up many times. The chain employs TRBV6-1 and TRBJ2-1, with 12 bases fitting TRBD2. Germline V gene data show CDR1 as MNHNS and CDR2 as SASEGT. Trimming at V came to 7 bases and at J to 10 bases, leaving 11 bases not matched to a gene. CDR3 length equals 15 residues. This chain's CDR3 is CASTFGGLAGTEQFF. The CDR3 DNA reads as TGTGCCAGCACGTTCGGTGGACTAGCGGGGACAGAGCAGTTCTTC.

V and J are TRBV6-2 or TRBV6-3 and TRBJ1-2; D uncertain. The CDR3 runs to 12 residues. CDR1 is MNHEY, CDR2 SVGEGT, per germline. Trimming stripped 4 bases from V and 6 bases from J, with 9 bases between. In DNA form, the CDR3 reads TGTGCCAGCAGTTCCACGAAAGATGGCTACACCTTC. Translated, it gives CASSSTKDGYTF.

The sample holds a few counts of this clonotype. V and J are TRBV6-1 and TRBJ2-3; 12 bases agree with TRBD2. The V gene's germline CDR1 is MNHNS and CDR2 SASEGT. The J segment lost 2 bases and the V segment lost 7 bases, leaving 13 bases of the junction unmatched. This CDR3 has 18 amino acids. The CDR3 bases are TGTGCCAGCAATATACTAGCGGGAGGACCCTCCGTCACAGATACGCAGTATTTT. This codes for CASNILAGGPSVTDTQYF.

This clonotype was seen at least ten times. The V call is TRBV13, the J call TRBJ2-1; 9 nucleotides match TRBD2. Germline V gene sequence: CDR1 PRHDT, CDR2 FYEKMQ (reference sequence). The CDR3 spans 15 residues. V lost 1 base to trimming and J lost 7 bases; unmatched junction nucleotides: 5. The DNA for the CDR3 is TGTGCCAGCAGCTTAGTGGGCGGGGGGGCAAATGAGCAGTTCTTC. The encoded protein is CASSLVGGGANEQFF. Variable domain in full (rest from reference TRBV13 and TRBJ2-1): AAGVIQSPRHLIKEKRETATLKCYPIPRHDTVYWYQQGPGQDPQFLISFYEKMQSDKGSIPDRFSAQQFSDYHSELNMSSLELGDSALYFCASSLVGGGANEQFFGPGTRLTVL.

In its sample, this clonotype was seen a few times. V and J are TRBV19 and TRBJ2-5; 11 bases agree with TRBD2. The V gene's germline CDR1 is LNHDA and CDR2 SQIVND (reference sequence). The CDR3 covers 16 residues. The J segment lost 1 base and the V segment lost 6 bases, leaving 7 bases of the junction unmatched. The CDR3: CASSRGLAAGQETQYF. CDR3 DNA: TGTGCCAGTAGCCGGGGACTAGCGGCGGGCCAAGAGACCCAGTACTTC. Full variable domain (remainder filled in from reference TRBV19 and TRBJ2-5): DGGITQSPKYLFRKEGQNVTLSCEQNLNHDAMYWYRQDPGQGLRLIYYSQIVNDFQKGDIAEGYSVSREKKESFPLTVTSAQKNPTAFYLCASSRGLAAGQETQYFGPGTRLLVL.

This clonotype was counted many times. This chain joins TRBV7-9 and TRBJ2-1, with TRBD2 matching over 15 bases. Germline lookup yields CDR1 SEHNR and CDR2 FQNEAQ (reference sequence). With 5 bases clipped from V and 2 bases from J, the junction kept 1 base outside the gene matches. This CDR3 has 16 residues. In nucleotides, the CDR3 is TGTGCCAGCAGCGGACTAGCGGGAGGGCCCTACAATGAGCAGTTCTTC. Protein sequence: CASSGLAGGPYNEQFF.

The chain couples TRBV5-5 to TRBJ2-1, with 11 bases matching TRBD2. CDR3 length: 16 residues. The trim removed 0 bases at V and 12 bases at J, leaving 11 bases unmatched. Germline V gene lookup returns CDR1 SGHKS and CDR2 YYEKEE (reference sequence). CDR3 DNA: TGTGCCAGCAGCTTGGTAGGACTAGCGGGCCGGATAGGGCAGTTCTTC. Its protein is CASSLVGLAGRIGQFF.

This clonotype has a count of ten or more. V usage is TRBV29-1 and J usage is TRBJ1-5; the D is unclear. The CDR3 spans 16 residues. The ends were cut back, 4 bases at V and 5 bases at J, with 21 bases in the middle. Looked up from germline, CDR1 is SQVTM and CDR2 is ANQGSEA. The CDR3 is CSVASSDTLGDQPQHF. Here the CDR3 DNA reads TGCAGCGTTGCCTCGAGCGACACCTTAGGTGATCAGCCCCAGCATTTT.

On this clonotype itself: It is likely a read error, because the conserved phenylalanine at the end of the CDR3 is missing. The gene calls are TRBV7-2 and TRBJ2-1, with 7 bases aligning to TRBD1. Germline CDR1 and CDR2: SGHTA and FQGNSA. The CDR3 totals 17 residues. The CDR3 coding sequence is TGTGCCAGCGGCTTAGTAACAGGGGCTAGCTCCTACAATGAGCAGTTCTCC. This translates into CASGLVTGASSYNEQFS.

The sample holds a few counts of this clonotype. This chain connects TRBV20-1 to TRBJ2-7; 10 bases align to TRBD2. The germline V gene encodes CDR1 DFQATT and CDR2 SNEGSKA (reference sequence). This CDR3 comprises 14 residues. The V segment lost 2 bases and the J segment 3 bases; nucleotides outside the gene matches: 4. CDR3 region: CSARLAGVVYEQYF. The CDR3 DNA reads as TGCAGTGCTAGACTAGCGGGAGTAGTCTACGAGCAGTACTTC.

The genes are TRBV20-1 and TRBJ2-4; 7 bases line up with TRBD1. The junction had 8 bases not matched to a gene; V was cut back by 6 bases and J by 6 bases. This CDR3 has 13 amino acids. Germline CDR1 is DFQATT and CDR2 is SNEGSKA (reference sequence). CDR3 residues: CSAQGQTVNIQYF. CDR3 nucleotides: TGCAGTGCGCAGGGACAGACGGTAAACATTCAGTACTTC.

The V gene is TRBV11-2, the J gene TRBJ2-2; D perhaps matches TRBD2 (5 bases). This CDR3 is 15 amino acids long. V lost 1 base to trimming and J lost 6 bases, with 12 bases between them. Germline-derived CDR1 and CDR2 are SGHAT and FQNNGV. CDR3 residues: CASSLAGSGAGELFF. As DNA, the CDR3 is TGTGCCAGCAGCTTAGCTGGCTCCGGGGCCGGGGAGCTGTTTTTT.

This clonotype showed up just a few times. The chain carries TRBV29-1 and TRBJ1-4; D may be TRBD1 (6 bases). CDR3 size: 16 residues. Germline V gene sequence: CDR1 SQVTM, CDR2 ANQGSEA. Trimming cost V 3 bases and J 0 bases, with 14 bases left between them. The CDR3 DNA follows: TGCAGCGTTGAGGGGACACACGAAGCAACTAATGAAAAACTGTTTTTT. Amino acids: CSVEGTHEATNEKLFF.

Only a few counts were recorded for this clonotype. This rearrangement joins TRBV7-9 to TRBJ1-4; the D is unclear. V was pared by 1 base and J by 13 bases, with 10 bases between. The CDR3 runs to 12 residues. CDR1 is SEHNR and CDR2 is FQNEAQ in the germline V gene (reference sequence). CDR3 nucleotides: TGTGCCAGCAGCTTAGAAGGCGGACTACTGTTTTTT. This gives the protein CASSLEGGLLFF. Supplemented by reference TRBV7-9 and TRBJ1-4, the full variable domain reads DTGVSQNPRHKITKRGQNVTFRCDPISEHNRLYWYRQTLGQGPEFLTYFQNEAQLEKSRLLSDRFSAERPKGSFSTLEIQRTEQGDSAMYLCASSLEGGLLFFGSGTQLSVL.

This clonotype was found many times. The CDR3 loop is CASSRDRVYNEQFF. DNA of the CDR3: TGTGCCAGTAGCCGGGACAGGGTGTACAATGAGCAGTTCTTC. The genes are TRBV19 and TRBJ2-1, with TRBD1 matching over 9 bases. Germline V gene data show CDR1 as LNHDA and CDR2 as SQIVND (reference sequence). With V trimmed by 6 bases and J by 4 bases, 4 bases remained unmatched. The CDR3 spans 14 residues.

Ten or more counts support this clonotype. V usage is TRBV24-1 and J usage is TRBJ2-2; 13 bases line up with TRBD2. Trimming took 3 bases from V and 3 from J; bases not matched to a gene: 0. The CDR3 runs to 16 residues. Germline lookup yields CDR1 KGHDR and CDR2 SFDVKD. CDR3 loop: CATSDGLAGDTGELFF. CDR3 bases: TGTGCCACCAGTGATGGACTAGCGGGGGACACCGGGGAGCTGTTTTTT.

V and J are TRBV6-6 and TRBJ1-2; D is perhaps TRBD1 (5 bases). CDR3 length equals 15 residues. Germline V gene sequence: CDR1 MNHNY, CDR2 SVGAGI (reference sequence). V shed 0 bases and J shed 5 bases, with 13 bases lying between them. The CDR3 is CASSYSVGAEYGYTF. The CDR3, as DNA: TGTGCCAGCAGTTACTCCGTAGGGGCCGAATATGGCTACACCTTC.